This T cell receptor (beta chain) was captured by sequencing in a study of blood T cell repertoires in COVID-19. Original analysis: Reference gene primer amplification yielded estimated nucleated cell counts. Some clones are missing from TCRdb's copy, which holds only in-frame ones; the method was immunoSEQ multiplex PCR. D and trimming come from the DNA, and the V and J calls and clone size come from that table. The sample holds hundreds of thousands of clones, approximately 89% seen once. V gave up 6 bases and J gave up 2 bases, with 11 bases separating them. CDR3 length: 14 residues. Germline CDR1 is ENHRY and CDR2 is SYGVKD.

The chain links TRBV10-3 to TRBJ1-5, with D possibly matching TRBD1 (5 bases). The sample consisted of peripheral blood. This receptor was taken from a woman between 65 and 79 years old with COVID-19, enrolled during active disease. CDR3 nucleotides: TGTGCCATCAGGCAGGGACTTGGCAATCAGCCCCAGCATTTT. As protein: CAIRQGLGNQPQHF.